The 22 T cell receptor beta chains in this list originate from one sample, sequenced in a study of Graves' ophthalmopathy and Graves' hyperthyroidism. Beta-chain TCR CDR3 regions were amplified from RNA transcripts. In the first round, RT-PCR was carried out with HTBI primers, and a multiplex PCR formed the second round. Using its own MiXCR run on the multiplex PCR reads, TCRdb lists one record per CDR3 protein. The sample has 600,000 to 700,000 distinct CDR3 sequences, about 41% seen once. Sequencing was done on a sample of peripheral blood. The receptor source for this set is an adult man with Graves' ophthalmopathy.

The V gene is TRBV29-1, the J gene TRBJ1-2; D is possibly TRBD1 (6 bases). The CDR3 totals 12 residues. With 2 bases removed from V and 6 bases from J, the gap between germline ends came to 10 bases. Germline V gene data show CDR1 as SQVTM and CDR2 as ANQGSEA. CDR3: CSVERGYNGYTF. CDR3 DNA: TGCAGCGTTGAAAGGGGGTATAATGGCTACACCTTC.

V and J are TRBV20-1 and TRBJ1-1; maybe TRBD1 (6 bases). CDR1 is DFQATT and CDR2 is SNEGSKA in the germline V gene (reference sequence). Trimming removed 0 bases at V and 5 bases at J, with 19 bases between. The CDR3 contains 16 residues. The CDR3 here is CSARDAGAGRRTEAFF. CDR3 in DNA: TGCAGTGCTAGAGATGCAGGGGCGGGTAGGAGAACTGAAGCTTTCTTT.

CDR3 loop: CASRGRGRSTGELFF. CDR3 coding DNA: TGTGCCAGTAGAGGGCGGGGAAGGAGCACCGGGGAGCTGTTTTTT. The V and J genes are TRBV19 and TRBJ2-2; D possibly corresponds to TRBD2 (6 bases). V was pared by 6 bases and J by 4 bases, with 15 bases between. The CDR3 has 15 amino acids. The germline gives CDR1 LNHDA, CDR2 SQIVND (reference sequence).

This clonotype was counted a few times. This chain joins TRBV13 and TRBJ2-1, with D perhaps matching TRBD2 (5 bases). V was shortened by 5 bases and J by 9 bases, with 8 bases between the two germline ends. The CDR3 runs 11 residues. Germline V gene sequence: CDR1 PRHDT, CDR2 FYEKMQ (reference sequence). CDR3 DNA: TGTGCCAGCAGCCTCGAGGGTGAGCAGTTCTTC. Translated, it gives CASSLEGEQFF.

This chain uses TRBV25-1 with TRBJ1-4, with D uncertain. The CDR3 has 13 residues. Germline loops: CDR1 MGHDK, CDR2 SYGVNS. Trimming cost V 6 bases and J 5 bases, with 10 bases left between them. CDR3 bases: TGTGCCAGCAGGGCCCTGAACAATGAAAAACTGTTTTTT. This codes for CASRALNNEKLFF.

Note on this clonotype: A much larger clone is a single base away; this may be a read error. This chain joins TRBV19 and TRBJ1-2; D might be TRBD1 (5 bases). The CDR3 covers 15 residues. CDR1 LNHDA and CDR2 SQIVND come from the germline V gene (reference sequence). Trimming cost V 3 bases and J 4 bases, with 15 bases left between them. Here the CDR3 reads CASSILAGKVYGYTF. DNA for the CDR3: TGTGCCAGTAGTATCCTGGCAGGGAAGGTCTATGGCTACACCTTC.

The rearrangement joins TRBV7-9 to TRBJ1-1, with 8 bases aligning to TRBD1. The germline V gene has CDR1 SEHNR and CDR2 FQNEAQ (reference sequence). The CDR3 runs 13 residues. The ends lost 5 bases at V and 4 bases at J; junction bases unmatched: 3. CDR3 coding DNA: TGTGCCAGCAGCAAAGGGACAGGCACTGAAGCTTTCTTT. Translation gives CASSKGTGTEAFF.

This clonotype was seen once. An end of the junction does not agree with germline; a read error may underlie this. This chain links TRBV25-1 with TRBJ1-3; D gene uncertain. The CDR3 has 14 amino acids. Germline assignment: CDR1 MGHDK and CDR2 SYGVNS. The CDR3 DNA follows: TGTGCCAGCAGCCGGACCTATTCTGGAAACACCATGTATTTT. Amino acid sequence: CASSRTYSGNTMYF.

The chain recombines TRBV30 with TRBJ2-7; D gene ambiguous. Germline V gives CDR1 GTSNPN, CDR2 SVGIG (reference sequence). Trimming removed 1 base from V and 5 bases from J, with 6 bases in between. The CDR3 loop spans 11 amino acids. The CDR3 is CAWSGRDEQYF. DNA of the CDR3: TGTGCCTGGAGTGGTAGGGACGAGCAGTACTTC.

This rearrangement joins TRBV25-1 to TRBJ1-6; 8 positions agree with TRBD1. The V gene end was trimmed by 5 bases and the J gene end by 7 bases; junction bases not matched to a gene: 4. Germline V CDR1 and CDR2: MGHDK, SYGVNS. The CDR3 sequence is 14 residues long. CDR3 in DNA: TGTGCCAGCAGTTGGACAGGGAGAAATTCACCCCTCCACTTT. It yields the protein CASSWTGRNSPLHF.

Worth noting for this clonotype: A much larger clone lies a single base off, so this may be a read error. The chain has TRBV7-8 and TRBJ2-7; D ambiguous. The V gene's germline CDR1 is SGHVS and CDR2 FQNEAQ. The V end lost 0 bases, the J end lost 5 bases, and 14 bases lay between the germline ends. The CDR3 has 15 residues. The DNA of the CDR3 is TGTGCCAGCAGCTTAGCGCATAGCCTTCGGCACGAGCAGTACTTC. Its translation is CASSLAHSLRHEQYF.

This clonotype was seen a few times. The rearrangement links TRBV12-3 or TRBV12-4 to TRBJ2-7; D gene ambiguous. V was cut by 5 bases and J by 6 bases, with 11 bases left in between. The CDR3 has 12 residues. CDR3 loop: CASSLIPGEQYF. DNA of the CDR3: TGTGCCAGCAGTCTAATCCCGGGCGAGCAGTACTTC.

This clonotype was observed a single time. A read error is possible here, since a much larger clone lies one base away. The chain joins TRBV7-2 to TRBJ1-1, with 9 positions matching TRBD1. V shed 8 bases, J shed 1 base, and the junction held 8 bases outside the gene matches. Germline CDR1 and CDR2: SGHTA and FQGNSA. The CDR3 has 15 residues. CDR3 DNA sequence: TGTGCCAGCGGCCAAAACAGGGGGCGGAACACTGAAGCTTTCTTT. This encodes CASGQNRGRNTEAFF.

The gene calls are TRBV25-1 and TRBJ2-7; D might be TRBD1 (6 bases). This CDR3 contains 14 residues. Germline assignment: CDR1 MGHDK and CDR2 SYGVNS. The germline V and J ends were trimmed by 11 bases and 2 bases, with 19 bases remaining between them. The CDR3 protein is CACLRTAKAYEQYF. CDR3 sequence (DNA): TGTGCCTGCCTCCGGACAGCGAAAGCCTACGAGCAGTACTTC.

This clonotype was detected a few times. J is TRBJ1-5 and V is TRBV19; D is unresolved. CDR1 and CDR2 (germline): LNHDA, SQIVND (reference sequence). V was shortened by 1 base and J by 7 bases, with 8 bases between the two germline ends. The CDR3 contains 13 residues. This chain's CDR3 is CASSIGQWQPQHF. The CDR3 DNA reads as TGTGCCAGTAGTATAGGTCAGTGGCAGCCCCAGCATTTT.

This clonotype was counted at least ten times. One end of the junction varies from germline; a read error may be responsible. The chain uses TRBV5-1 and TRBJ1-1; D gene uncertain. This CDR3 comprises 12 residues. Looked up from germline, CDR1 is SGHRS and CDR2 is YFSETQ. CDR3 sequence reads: CASSSAGTEAFF. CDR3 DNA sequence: TGTGCCAGCAGTTCGGCCGGGACTGAAGCTTTCTTT.

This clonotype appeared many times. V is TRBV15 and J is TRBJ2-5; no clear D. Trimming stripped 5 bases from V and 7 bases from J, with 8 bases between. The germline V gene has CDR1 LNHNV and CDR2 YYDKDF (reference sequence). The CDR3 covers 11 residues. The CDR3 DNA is TGTGCCACCAGCGGTCTTGGGACCCAGTACTTC. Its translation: CATSGLGTQYF.

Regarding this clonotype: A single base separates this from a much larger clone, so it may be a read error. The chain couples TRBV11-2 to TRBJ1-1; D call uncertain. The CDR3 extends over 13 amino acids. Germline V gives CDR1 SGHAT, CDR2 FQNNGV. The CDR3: CASSLRRWAEASF. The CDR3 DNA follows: TGTGCCAGCAGCCTACGGCGGTGGGCTGAAGCTTCCTTT.

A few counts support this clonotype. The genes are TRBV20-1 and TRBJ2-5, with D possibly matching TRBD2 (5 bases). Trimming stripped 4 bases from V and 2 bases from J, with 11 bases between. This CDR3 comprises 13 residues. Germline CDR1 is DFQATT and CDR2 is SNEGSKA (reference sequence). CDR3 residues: CSATRTLQETQYF. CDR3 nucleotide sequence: TGCAGTGCTACTCGGACTCTACAAGAGACCCAGTACTTC.

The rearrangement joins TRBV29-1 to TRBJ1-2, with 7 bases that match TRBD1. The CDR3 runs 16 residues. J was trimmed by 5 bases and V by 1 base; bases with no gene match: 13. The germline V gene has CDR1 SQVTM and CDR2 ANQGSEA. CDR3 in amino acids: CSVEGPYRGDSYGYTF. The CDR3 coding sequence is TGCAGCGTTGAAGGTCCCTACAGGGGTGACTCTTATGGCTACACCTTC.

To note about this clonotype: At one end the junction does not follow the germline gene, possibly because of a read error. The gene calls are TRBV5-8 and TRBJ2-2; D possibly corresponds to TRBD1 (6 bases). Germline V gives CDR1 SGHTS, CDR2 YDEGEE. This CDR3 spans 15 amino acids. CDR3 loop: CASSCRDTYTGELFF. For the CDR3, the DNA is TGCGCCAGCAGCTGCCGGGACACCTACACCGGGGAGCTGTTTTTT.

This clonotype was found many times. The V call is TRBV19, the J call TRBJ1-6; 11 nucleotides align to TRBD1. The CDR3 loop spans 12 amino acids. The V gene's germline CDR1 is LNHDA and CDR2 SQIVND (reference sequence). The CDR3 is CGAGTGGSPLHF. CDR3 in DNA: TGTGGCGCAGGGACAGGGGGTTCACCCCTCCACTTT.